This entry is about one T cell receptor beta chain. The clone's antigen remains unknown. Base-call qualities are not available, and no considerably larger clone is one nucleotide away. The sample comes from a study of shared clonotypes between healthy human individuals (dated by TCRdb to 2020 to 2022). For the wider study: A few men and two women, aged 18 to 49 years, made up the cohort. For each donor, three plates each were used for CD4 naive and CD4 memory, two plates were used for CD8 naive, and one plate was used for CD8 memory. To estimate repertoire size and how much clonotypes are shared between individuals, the study performed deep sequencing of blood TCR repertoires from about five healthy adults. Different laboratories and diverse techniques were used to prepare libraries and sequence TCR repertoires, to increase sequencing depth and limit assay-specific biases. Per donor, leukapheresis produced somewhere between about 0.9 and 9.5 billion PBMCs.

The donors were healthy, HIV-negative adults who had no recently reported acute infections or vaccinations. Every donor was a Caucasian adult living in Nashville, Tennessee, USA. CD4+ T cells were enriched through magnetic negative selection, after which naive cells were positively selected on CD45RA and the remaining negative fraction served as the memory subset. Blood was obtained by leukapheresis, after which PBMCs were separated by Ficoll-Histopaque density gradient centrifugation and cryopreserved in liquid nitrogen vapor phase. Purity and quantity of every magnetically sorted T cell population were checked by analytical flow cytometry. From each sorted fraction, genomic DNA was isolated and quantified by UV absorbance on a Nanodrop 2000c. TCR CDR3 regions were amplified from genomic DNA by multiplex PCR using the deep immunoSEQ assay. For each cell subset, the extracted genomic DNA was distributed evenly across all wells of several immunoSEQ 96-well plates, and each plate served as one replicate. Each replicate PCR for sorted subsets received roughly 200 ng genomic DNA, equal to roughly 30,000 T cell genomes. Purified libraries were measured with a Qubit 3.0 fluorometer, size-checked on a Bioanalyzer 2100, and measured again with the KAPA Library Quantification kit. A separate single-read 150-cycle Illumina NextSeq 550 flow cell was used to sequence each immunoSEQ 96-well plate. The authors processed their data as follows. Because only junctional sequences without quality scores were contained in the immunoSEQ output, filtering matching that applied to full-length reads could not be performed. To assign V/J genes and CDR3, sequences were annotated using PyIR, a Python wrapper for IgBLAST v1.9, with IMGT germline references. Reads with weak V/J assignments (E-value above 1e-6), missing CDR3, stop codons, out-of-frame junctions, or ambiguous translated residues were removed. V3J clonotypes were defined as sequences sharing the same inferred V gene, J gene, and CDR3 amino acid sequence. Percentage overlap between repertoires was computed as shared unique clonotypes divided by the size of the smaller repertoire. Three approaches were used to assess repertoire richness: RTK rarefaction, the Chao1 estimator, and Recon v2.1 estimates of unobserved clonotypes. OLGA was used to compute generation probabilities for all TCRbeta clonotypes that the gDNA method yielded from a handful of donors. TCRdb took over this immuneACCESS table, retaining in-frame rearrangements with V and J assigned. Such tables are incomplete; in checked studies, under half of the missing clones stem from an unresolved V gene, and the remainder is unexplained. For V, J and clone size, that table is used; D and trimming come from the DNA. A total of under 750,000 clones appear in this sample, 72% of them only once. Less than 2% of the sample goes to the ten largest clones.

General conclusions and limits of the study: Even with the large sequencing depth, rarefaction of the sorted-subset datasets indicated that sequencing was incomplete. Compared with non-shared clonotypes, clonotypes shared by all four sorted-subset donors had higher generation probabilities. Sampling was restricted to blood, and TCR repertoires in tissues likely differ from the TCR repertoires found in blood. Approximately 5% of naive CD4, around 3.5% of naive CD8, 2% to 2.5% of memory CD4, and about 0.4% of memory CD8 clonotypes were shared across several donors. Because the study included a small number of donors, the genetic and exposure-history diversity represented was limited. Pairwise subsampling led to the expectation that sequencing depth would affect the degree of clonotype sharing among donors. Estimated clonotype richness was generally larger for naive than for memory subsets.

Spanning cysteine to phenylalanine, the CDR3 consists of 15 amino acids. The sequence is cut down to CDR3 DNA, 45 bases in frame from base 1. The germline V gene sets CDR1 to SGHTA and CDR2 to FQGNSA. V is cut back by 5 bases and J by 8 bases, with 8 bases in the junction unmatched. Here the chain combines TRBV7-2 and TRBJ2-1, with TRBD2 identical over 11 junction bases. This clonotype was sampled from a woman in her 30s in good health. The material sequenced was memory CD4+ T cells sorted from blood. Read against the paper, the sample's cell subset or site label means: CD45RA-negative fraction. The CDR3 loop reads CASSLRLAGPHEQFF. In nucleotides, the sequence is TGTGCCAGCAGCCTTCGACTAGCGGGGCCCCATGAGCAGTTCTTC.